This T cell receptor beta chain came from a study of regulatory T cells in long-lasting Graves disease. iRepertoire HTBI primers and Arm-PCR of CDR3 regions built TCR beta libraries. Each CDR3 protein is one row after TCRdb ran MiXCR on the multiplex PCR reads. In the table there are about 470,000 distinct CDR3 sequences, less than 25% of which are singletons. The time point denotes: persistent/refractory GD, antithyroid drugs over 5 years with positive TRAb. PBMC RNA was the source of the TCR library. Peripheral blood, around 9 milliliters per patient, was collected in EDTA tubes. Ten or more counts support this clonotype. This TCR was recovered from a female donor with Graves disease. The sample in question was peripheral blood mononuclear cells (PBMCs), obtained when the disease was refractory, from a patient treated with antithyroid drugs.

The CDR3 sequence: CASTQGGSNQPQHF. CDR3 nucleotides: TGTGCCAGCACCCAGGGGGGGAGCAATCAGCCCCAGCATTTT. This sequence joins TRBV28 and TRBJ1-5; 7 nucleotides line up with TRBD1. V trimming: 7 bases; J trimming: 1 base; junction bases outside the gene matches: 4. The CDR3 consists of 14 residues. Germline loops: CDR1 MDHEN, CDR2 SYDVKM. The full variable domain, in which reference TRBV28 and TRBJ1-5 provide the parts outside the CDR3, is DVKVTQSSRYLVKRTGEKVFLECVQDMDHENMFWYRQDPGLGLRLIYFSYDVKMKEKGDIPEGYSVSREKKERFSLILESASTNQTSMYLCASTQGGSNQPQHFGDGTRLSIL.